The rows below give T cell receptor beta chains drawn from one sample of a study of control samples from healthy donors and cancer patients. The protocol was immunoSEQ multiplex PCR, while the TCRdb copy is restricted to in-frame clones and leaves out a portion. The sample has tens of thousands of clones; 89% are singletons. The specimen was blood. These receptors were collected from a man in his fifties or sixties in good health. Each CDR3 is given with its conserved first and last residue. The D gene is left open where the match is weak. Clone size is not always given. Where it is, it says once, few, many or a class for expanded clones.

d_gene | j_gene | v_gene | abundance | CDR3aa | CDR3nt
- | TRBJ1-2 | TRBV10-3 | - | CAISENRANYGYTF | TGTGCCATCAGTGAGAACAGGGCCAACTATGGCTACACCTTC
- | TRBJ1-3 | TRBV3-1/TRBV3-2 | - | CASSQEFMGQRNTIYF | TGTGCCAGCAGCCAAGAATTCATGGGCCAGAGAAACACCATATATTTT
- | TRBJ2-1 | TRBV7-2 | - | CASSRRDPIFSEQFF | TGTGCCAGCAGCCGGCGGGACCCTATCTTTAGTGAGCAGTTCTTC
TRBD1 | TRBJ2-5 | TRBV2 | - | CASSGDSLSGGETQYF | TGTGCCAGCAGTGGGGACAGTTTATCTGGGGGAGAGACCCAGTACTTC
- | TRBJ2-2 | TRBV7-2 | - | CASSIGVGELFF | TGTGCCAGCAGCATCGGGGTCGGGGAGCTGTTTTTT
- | TRBJ2-7 | TRBV3-1/TRBV3-2 | few | CASARGLALFYEQYF | TGTGCCAGCGCCCGGGGTCTTGCTCTTTTCTACGAGCAGTACTTC
- | TRBJ1-2 | TRBV3-1/TRBV3-2 | many | CASSQGTRTVTNYGYTF | TGTGCCAGCAGCCAAGGGACCCGGACCGTTACTAACTATGGCTACACCTTC
- | TRBJ2-7 | TRBV5-6 | - | CASSLNRVETYEQYF | TGTGCCAGCAGCTTGAACAGAGTTGAGACCTACGAGCAGTACTTC
- | TRBJ2-2 | TRBV23-1 | - | CASSHNNTGELFF | TGCGCCAGCAGTCATAACAACACCGGGGAGCTGTTTTTT
- | TRBJ1-3 | TRBV24-1 | - | CAIIVGFSAGNTIYF | TGTGCCATCATTGTCGGGTTTTCAGCTGGAAACACCATATATTTT
- | TRBJ2-2 | TRBV27 | - | CASSSRTAGGELFF | TGTGCCAGCAGTTCTCGGACGGCGGGCGGGGAGCTGTTTTTT
- | TRBJ1-1 | TRBV5-1 | - | CASGVGNTEAFF | TGCGCCAGTGGGGTCGGGAACACTGAAGCTTTCTTT
- | TRBJ1-2 | TRBV6-5 | once | CASRAGPIGYGYTF | TGTGCCAGCAGGGCTGGCCCCATAGGCTATGGCTACACCTTC
TRBD1 | TRBJ2-7 | TRBV29-1 | - | CSVETRDRPKSYEQYF | TGCAGCGTAGAAACCCGGGACAGGCCCAAGTCCTACGAGCAGTACTTC
- | TRBJ1-1 | TRBV14 | - | CASRAEAGILMNTEAFF | TGTGCCAGCAGGGCTGAGGCAGGGATCTTAATGAACACTGAAGCTTTCTTT
- | TRBJ2-1 | TRBV5-6 | - | CASSYGVGEQFF | TGTGCCAGCAGTTATGGGGTGGGTGAGCAGTTCTTC
TRBD1 | TRBJ2-1 | TRBV30 | - | CAWSVGTGYHEQFF | TGTGCCTGGAGTGTCGGGACAGGGTACCATGAGCAGTTCTTC
- | TRBJ2-1 | TRBV6-6 | - | CASSLSRPGLSYNEQFF | TGTGCCAGCAGTCTTTCTCGTCCCGGACTTTCCTACAATGAGCAGTTCTTC
- | TRBJ1-2 | TRBV19 | - | CASSMLDRPNYGYTF | TGTGCCAGTAGTATGCTGGACCGACCTAACTATGGCTACACCTTC
TRBD1 | TRBJ2-7 | TRBV27 | - | CASSPGTGVGSEQYF | TGTGCCAGCAGCCCCGGGACAGGGGTCGGTTCCGAGCAGTACTTC
TRBD1 | TRBJ1-1 | TRBV6-2/TRBV6-3 | - | CASSPDRVRTEAFF | TGTGCCAGCAGTCCCGACAGGGTAAGGACTGAAGCTTTCTTT
- | TRBJ2-2 | TRBV10-3 | - | CAISESVRTNTGELFF | TGTGCCATCAGTGAGTCAGTACGTACGAACACCGGGGAGCTGTTTTTT
TRBD1 | TRBJ2-7 | TRBV6-1 | - | CASSEGTGIPYEQYF | TGTGCCAGCAGTGAAGGGACAGGCATTCCCTACGAGCAGTACTTC
- | TRBJ1-5 | TRBV19 | - | CASSLSGVIGQPQHF | TGTGCCAGTAGTCTCAGCGGAGTTATCGGTCAGCCCCAGCATTTT
- | TRBJ2-1 | TRBV7-2 | - | CASSLAGGYNEQFF | TGTGCCAGCAGCTTAGCGGGGGGCTACAATGAGCAGTTCTTC
TRBD1 | TRBJ2-7 | TRBV19 | - | CASTRHGTGTYEQYF | TGTGCCAGTACCCGACACGGGACAGGGACCTACGAGCAGTACTTC
TRBD1 | TRBJ2-1 | TRBV18 | few | CASSPGQGRANEQFF | TGTGCCAGCTCACCAGGACAGGGCCGGGCCAATGAGCAGTTCTTC
- | TRBJ2-1 | TRBV2 | once | CASTRERGASYNEQFF | TGTGCCAGCACCCGAGAACGGGGGGCATCCTACAATGAGCAGTTCTTC
TRBD1 | TRBJ1-5 | TRBV27 | - | CASTATAGGNQPQHF | TGTGCCAGCACCGCAACCGCAGGGGGGAATCAGCCCCAGCATTTT
TRBD2 | TRBJ2-7 | TRBV4-3 | - | CASSQGRGGGRSYEQYF | TGCGCCAGCAGCCAAGGCCGCGGGGGGGGAAGATCCTACGAGCAGTACTTC
TRBD1 | TRBJ2-1 | TRBV13 | - | CASSLYRGSEQFF | TGTGCCAGCAGCTTATACAGGGGTTCTGAGCAGTTCTTC
TRBD1 | TRBJ1-3 | TRBV30 | - | CAWDRAGNTIYF | TGTGCCTGGGACAGGGCTGGAAACACCATATATTTT
TRBD1 | TRBJ1-1 | TRBV6-2/TRBV6-3 | - | CASRYLDRGNTEAFF | TGTGCCAGCAGGTACCTGGACAGGGGGAACACTGAAGCTTTCTTT
- | TRBJ1-1 | TRBV6-5 | - | CASSHTGGVRTEAFF | TGTGCCAGCAGTCACACGGGGGGGGTGCGCACTGAAGCTTTCTTT
- | TRBJ1-5 | TRBV15 | - | CATSREDDQPQHF | TGTGCCACCAGCAGAGAGGATGATCAGCCCCAGCATTTT
- | TRBJ2-1 | TRBV14 | - | CASSLATAYNEQFF | TGTGCCAGCAGCCTTGCGACCGCCTACAATGAGCAGTTCTTC
TRBD1 | TRBJ2-7 | TRBV19 | - | CASSMVPGGEQYF | TGTGCCAGTAGTATGGTCCCAGGGGGCGAGCAGTACTTC
TRBD1 | TRBJ2-7 | TRBV18 | - | CASSTPGTGDYEQYF | TGTGCCAGCTCAACTCCCGGGACAGGGGACTACGAGCAGTACTTC
- | TRBJ1-6 | TRBV4-3 | - | CASSQGVGSDSPLHF | TGCGCCAGCAGCCAAGGGGTAGGGTCAGATTCACCCCTCCACTTT
TRBD2 | TRBJ2-1 | TRBV7-2 | - | CASSLGTSGGGEQFF | TGTGCCAGCAGCTTAGGGACTAGCGGGGGAGGTGAGCAGTTCTTC
TRBD2 | TRBJ2-5 | TRBV10-2 | once | CASSDTGLAGRMALEETQYF | TGCGCCAGCAGTGACACGGGACTAGCGGGGCGGATGGCCTTGGAAGAGACCCAGTACTTC
TRBD2 | TRBJ2-3 | TRBV2 | - | CASSGVGLAGRSTDTQYF | TGTGCCAGCAGTGGGGTGGGACTAGCGGGGCGCTCCACAGATACGCAGTATTTT
TRBD1 | TRBJ2-2 | TRBV6-6 | - | CASSIRQGTGELFF | TGTGCCAGCAGTATACGACAGGGGACCGGGGAGCTGTTTTTT
- | TRBJ2-4 | TRBV10-3 | - | CAISEPGPKNIQYF | TGTGCCATCAGTGAGCCCGGGCCGAAAAACATTCAGTACTTC
- | TRBJ2-3 | TRBV30 | - | CAWRTSSTDTQYF | TGTGCCTGGCGGACTTCTAGCACAGATACGCAGTATTTT
TRBD2 | TRBJ2-3 | TRBV27 | - | CASSYREGDTQYF | TGTGCCAGCAGTTATAGGGAGGGAGATACGCAGTATTTT
TRBD2 | TRBJ2-3 | TRBV2 | - | CASSGQLAGPSGGTDTQYF | TGTGCCAGCAGTGGACAACTAGCGGGTCCCTCCGGGGGCACAGATACGCAGTATTTT
- | TRBJ2-1 | TRBV7-7 | - | CASSLAPSSYNEQFF | TGTGCCAGCAGCTTAGCTCCGAGCTCCTACAATGAGCAGTTCTTC